The following is a T cell receptor beta chain sequence with its context. Its specificity is not known. CDR1 is MNHNY and CDR2 is SVGAGI in the germline V gene (reference sequence). The V segment lost 6 bases and the J segment 7 bases; nucleotides outside the gene matches: 10. The CDR3 spans 15 residues. This specimen belongs to a study of cytomegalovirus exposure and HLA in healthy donors. Study-level points and caveats: Cytomegalovirus-associated status was assigned to about 160 TCR beta chains. An observed cluster of highly shared sequence variants was recorded as a likely sequencing artifact. Further analysis was carried out later, and it showed several of the most significant clusters appearing linked to common viral pathogens.

Healthy individuals who donated bone marrow served as the donors. Primers: 60 Vbeta forward and 13 Jbeta reverse. Sequencing used immunoSEQ multiplex PCR; TCRdb keeps in-frame clones, though not all of them. The table includes about 270,000 clones, around 65% detected once. The receptor comes from a female donor in good health and CMV-seronegative. Material: PBMCs. The rearrangement links TRBV6-6 to TRBJ2-1, with 9 bases matching TRBD2. CDR3 DNA sequence: TGTGCCAGCAGCTCCAGGGGGGCGGGAGGGAATGAGCAGTTCTTC. It encodes CASSSRGAGGNEQFF.